Listed below are T cell receptor beta chains from one sample, sequenced in a study of T cell repertoires in cytomegalovirus infection. Each CDR3 protein gets one entry after TCRdb re-called the reads with MiXCR. The table records about a million distinct CDR3 sequences, 30% to 40% of them present only once. The antigens these receptors bind are not known. Sequencing used cultured CD8+ T cells from PBMCs, obtained from culture after CMV antigen stimulation. The receptor source for this set is a human donor in good health (CMV status not recorded). Some clones in this sample may be carry-over from other donors' samples. Both conserved end residues are part of each CDR3. D genes are given only for firm matches. A row's size may be missing; if present it is once, few, many or a size class.

J gene,CDR3 length,D gene,clone size,V gene,CDR3 DNA,CDR3 protein
TRBJ2-2,14,NA,NA,TRBV10-3,TGTGCCGTCCTTATGGGGGGGAACACCGGGGAGCTGTTTTTT,CAVLMGGNTGELFF
TRBJ2-1,15,TRBD1,NA,TRBV2,TGTGCCAGCATCCTCGGGACAGGGGGCCCCAATGAGCAGTTCTTC,CASILGTGGPNEQFF
TRBJ1-5,18,TRBD1,NA,TRBV7-2,TGTGCCAGCAGCTTAGACCCCTACAGGGGGGAGAGGAATCAGCCCCAGCATTTT,CASSLDPYRGERNQPQHF
TRBJ2-1,16,NA,many,TRBV7-9,TGTGCCAGCAGCTTAGGGGAGGGGGGAGCCTACAATGAGCAGTTCTTC,CASSLGEGGAYNEQFF
TRBJ1-2,17,NA,few,TRBV27,TGTGCCAGCAGCACTCCAACCTCAGGGGTTATATTCTATGGCTACACCTTC,CASSTPTSGVIFYGYTF
TRBJ2-5,15,NA,NA,TRBV14,TGTGCCAGCAGCCTGGGGGGGGCGCCCCAAGAGACCCAGTACTTC,CASSLGGAPQETQYF
TRBJ2-1,16,NA,few,TRBV27,TGTGCCAGCAGTCCCTCTTATAGCAGACAGTACAATGAGCAGTTCTTC,CASSPSYSRQYNEQFF
TRBJ1-1,15,TRBD1,NA,TRBV4-1,TGCGCCAGCAGCCATACCGGGACAGGATCCTATGAAGCTTTCTTT,CASSHTGTGSYEAFF
TRBJ1-2,12,NA,NA,TRBV6-1,TGTGCCAGCAGTTCAGACAGCCTCGGCTACACCTTC,CASSSDSLGYTF
TRBJ1-1,15,NA,NA,TRBV7-9,TGTGCCAGCTTGCTGGTGGGAAGCCTGAACACTGAAGCTTTCTTT,CASLLVGSLNTEAFF
TRBJ2-3,14,NA,many,TRBV7-9,TGTGCCAGCAGCTCCCCAGCGTACCCAGATACGCAGTATTTT,CASSSPAYPDTQYF
TRBJ2-3,15,TRBD2,NA,TRBV7-2,TGTGCCAGCAGCTGGGGGGAGGGGCCCGCAGATACGCAGTATTTT,CASSWGEGPADTQYF
TRBJ1-2,16,NA,many,TRBV7-2,TGTGCCAGCAGCTCTTCCCTGACCGTTTATGCTTATGGCTACACCTTC,CASSSSLTVYAYGYTF
TRBJ2-1,13,NA,NA,TRBV9,TGTGCCAGCAGCGCGACAACCTACAATGAGCAGTTCTTC,CASSATTYNEQFF
TRBJ2-5,16,TRBD1,NA,TRBV13,TGTGCCAGCAGCCCCCGTTCCCAGGGGGCCGGGGAGACCCAGTACTTC,CASSPRSQGAGETQYF
TRBJ2-6,13,NA,few,TRBV6-1,TGTGCCAGCAGCCCCGGGATAGCAGGAGTCCTGACTTTC,CASSPGIAGVLTF
TRBJ1-1,13,NA,NA,TRBV12-3/TRBV12-4,TGTGCCAGCATCCACGGCGCAAGCACTGAAGCTTTCTTT,CASIHGASTEAFF
TRBJ2-5,16,NA,NA,TRBV4-1,TGCGCCAGCAGCCAAGATTTTGCAACACCGACGGGGACCCAGTACTTC,CASSQDFATPTGTQYF
TRBJ2-1,17,TRBD2,NA,TRBV4-1,TGCGCCAGCAGCCAAACCCCACCCGGGGGGGGAGGAAATGAGCAGTTCTTC,CASSQTPPGGGGNEQFF
TRBJ2-3,16,NA,many,TRBV7-2,TGTGCCAGCAGCTCCCGTAATAGGGGCCCGGTAAATACGCAGTATTTT,CASSSRNRGPVNTQYF